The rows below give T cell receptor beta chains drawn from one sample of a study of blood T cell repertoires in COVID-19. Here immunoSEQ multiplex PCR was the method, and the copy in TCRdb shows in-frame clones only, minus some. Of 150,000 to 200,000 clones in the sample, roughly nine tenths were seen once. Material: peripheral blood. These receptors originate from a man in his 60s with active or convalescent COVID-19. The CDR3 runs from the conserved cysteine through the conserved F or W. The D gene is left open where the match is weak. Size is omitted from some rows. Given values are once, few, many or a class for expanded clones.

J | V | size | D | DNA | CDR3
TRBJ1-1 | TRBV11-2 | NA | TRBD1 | TGTGCCAGCAGCTTAGAGACAGGGGCCTCTGAAGCTTTCTTT | CASSLETGASEAFF
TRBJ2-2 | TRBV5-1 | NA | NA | TGCGCCAGCAGAAAAAGGGCAGGGGCGAACACCGGGGAGCTGTTTTTT | CASRKRAGANTGELFF
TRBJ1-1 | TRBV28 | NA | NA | TGTGCCAGCAGTTTATTCGGCAGGATCGGTGGAGCTTTCTTT | CASSLFGRIGGAFF
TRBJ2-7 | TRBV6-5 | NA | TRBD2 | TGTGCCAGCAGTTACGCAGGGAGGGACTACGAGCAGTACTTC | CASSYAGRDYEQYF
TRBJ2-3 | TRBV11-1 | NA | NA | TGTGCCAGCAGCTTGACAATGAGCCCAGATACGCAGTATTTT | CASSLTMSPDTQYF
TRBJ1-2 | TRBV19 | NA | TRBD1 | TGTGCCAGTAGTCAGGGGGCATTGAATGGCTACACCTTC | CASSQGALNGYTF
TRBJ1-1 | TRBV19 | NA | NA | TGTGCCATATCAGGGAAATTGAACACTGAAGCTTTCTTT | CAISGKLNTEAFF
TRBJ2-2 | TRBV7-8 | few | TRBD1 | TGTGCCAGCAGCAAGTCCCCGGGACAGGGCACCGGGGAGCTGTTTTTT | CASSKSPGQGTGELFF
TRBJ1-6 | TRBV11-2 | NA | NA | TGTGCCAGCAGCTTAAAGGGGGAAGGACCTTATAATTCACCCCTCCACTTT | CASSLKGEGPYNSPLHF
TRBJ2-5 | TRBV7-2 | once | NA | TGTGCCAGCTCCCCAGGAGGGCGGGAGACCCAGTACTTC | CASSPGGRETQYF
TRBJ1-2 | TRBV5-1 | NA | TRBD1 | TGCGCCAGCAGCGACGAAACAGGGGGCAAGTACTATGGCTACACCTTC | CASSDETGGKYYGYTF
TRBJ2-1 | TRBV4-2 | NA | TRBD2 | TGTGCCAGCAGCCAAGCCCGACTAGCGGTCGGGGGGGGAACCTACAATGAGCAGTTCTTC | CASSQARLAVGGGTYNEQFF
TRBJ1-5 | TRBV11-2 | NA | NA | TGTGCCAGCAGCTTCTCGGCAGGGGATCAGCCCCAGCATTTT | CASSFSAGDQPQHF
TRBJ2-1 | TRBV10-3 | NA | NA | TGTGCCATCAGTGGAGCGGTCAGCTCCTACAATGAGCAGTTCTTC | CAISGAVSSYNEQFF
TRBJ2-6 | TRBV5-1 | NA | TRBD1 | TGCGCCAGCAGCACGACAGGGGGTTTCTCTGGGGCCAACGTCCTGACTTTC | CASSTTGGFSGANVLTF
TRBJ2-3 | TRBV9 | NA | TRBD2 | TGTGCCAGCAGCGTAGACTCGGGCGGCAGCGGGAGAGCAGATACGCAGTATTTT | CASSVDSGGSGRADTQYF
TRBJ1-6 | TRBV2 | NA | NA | TGTGCCAGCAGCCCGGACAGCCTAATGGGCTCACCCCTCCACTTT | CASSPDSLMGSPLHF
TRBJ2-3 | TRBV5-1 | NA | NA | TGCGCCAGCAGGACTAACCACCCGACGGGCTACTCCCCTTTGCCGCAGTATTTT | CASRTNHPTGYSPLPQYF
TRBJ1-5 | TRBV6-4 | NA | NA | TGTGCCAGCAGTGACCGCGTCCCCCGGGAGCACGGGTCCCAGCATTTT | CASSDRVPREHGSQHF
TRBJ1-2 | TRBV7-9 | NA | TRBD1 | TGTGCCAGCAGCTCAACAGGGGATTACGACTATGGCTACACCTTC | CASSSTGDYDYGYTF
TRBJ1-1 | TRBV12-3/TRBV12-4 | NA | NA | TGTGCCAGCAGTTTAACGGGTGAAGCTTTCTTT | CASSLTGEAFF
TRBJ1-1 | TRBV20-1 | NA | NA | TGCAGTGCTAGACAGGATTTTGAAGCTTTCTTT | CSARQDFEAFF
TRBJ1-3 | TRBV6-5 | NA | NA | TGTGCCAGCAGTTACTCATACAGGGACTCTGGAAACACCATATATTTT | CASSYSYRDSGNTIYF
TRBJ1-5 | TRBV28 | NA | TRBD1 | TGTGCCAGCAGCCCCGGGACAGGGGGCTTGCCCCAGCATTTT | CASSPGTGGLPQHF
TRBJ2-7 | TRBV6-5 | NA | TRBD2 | TGTGCCAGCAGTTATGGCGGGGGGGACTCCTACGAGCAGTACTTC | CASSYGGGDSYEQYF
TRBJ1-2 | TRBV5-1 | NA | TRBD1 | TGCGCCAGCAGGACAGGGGGCGCGGGCTACACCTTC | CASRTGGAGYTF
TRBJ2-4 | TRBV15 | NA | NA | TGTGCCACCAGCAGAGATCCGGGGGGCGCTTACAAAAACATTCAGTACTTC | CATSRDPGGAYKNIQYF
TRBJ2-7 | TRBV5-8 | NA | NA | TGTGCCAGCAGCTTGGAACAGGTCTCCTACGAGCAGTACTTC | CASSLEQVSYEQYF